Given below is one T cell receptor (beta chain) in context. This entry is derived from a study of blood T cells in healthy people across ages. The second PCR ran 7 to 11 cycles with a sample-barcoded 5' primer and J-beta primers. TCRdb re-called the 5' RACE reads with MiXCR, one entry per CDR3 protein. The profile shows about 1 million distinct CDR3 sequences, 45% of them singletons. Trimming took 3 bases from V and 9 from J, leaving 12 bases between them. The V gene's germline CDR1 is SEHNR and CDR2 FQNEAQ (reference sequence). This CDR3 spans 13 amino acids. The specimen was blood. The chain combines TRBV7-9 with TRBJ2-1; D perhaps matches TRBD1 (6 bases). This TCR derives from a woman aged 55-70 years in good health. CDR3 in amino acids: CASSLGAGTEQFF. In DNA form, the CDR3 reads TGTGCCAGCAGCTTGGGGGCCGGGACTGAGCAGTTCTTC.